Below, 23 T cell receptor beta chains from the same sample are listed, as sequenced in a study of cytomegalovirus exposure and HLA in healthy donors. The PCR employed 60 Vbeta primers together with 13 Jbeta primers. This table comes from immunoSEQ multiplex PCR, and its TCRdb copy is limited to in-frame clones, with some not included. The repertoire holds 180,000 or so clones, with roughly a tenth as singletons. The specimen sequenced was PBMCs. Receptors originate from a woman in her thirties in good health and CMV-seropositive.

This clone was found a few times. The V and J genes are TRBV10-3 and TRBJ1-3; 7 bases agree with TRBD1. Germline values: CDR1 ENHRY, CDR2 SYGVKD. This CDR3 is 16 amino acids long. Germline trimming cut 3 bases from V and 2 bases from J; bases unmatched to any gene: 7. The CDR3 region is CAISDVTGRTGNTIYF. The CDR3 coding sequence is TGTGCCATCAGTGATGTGACAGGGAGAACTGGAAACACCATATATTTT.

There are a few counts of this clone. V usage is TRBV4-2 and J usage is TRBJ2-5, with TRBD1 identical over 9 bases. The length of the CDR3 is 15 residues. V shed 6 bases and J 5 bases; nucleotides not matched to a gene: 10. Germline V gene sequence: CDR1 LGHNA, CDR2 YNFKEQ. DNA for the CDR3: TGTGCCAGCAGTCGGACAGGGGAGAACTACGAGACCCAGTACTTC. As protein: CASSRTGENYETQYF.

The CDR3 bases are TGTGCCAGTAGTATTGTGAGGACAGGGGGGGACGAGCAGTACTTC. Its translation is CASSIVRTGGDEQYF. The rearrangement links TRBV19 to TRBJ2-7, with TRBD1 matching 10 bases. CDR1 and CDR2 (germline): LNHDA, SQIVND (reference sequence). V shed 3 bases and J 5 bases; nucleotides not matched to a gene: 7. The CDR3 extends over 15 amino acids.

The chain has TRBV10-1 and TRBJ1-1; no reliable D call. This CDR3 has 14 residues. Trimming cost V 0 bases and J 4 bases, with 9 bases left between them. Germline V lookup: CDR1 WNHNN, CDR2 SYGVQD (reference sequence). This CDR3 is CASSESILSTEAFF. CDR3 nucleotide sequence: TGCGCCAGCAGTGAGTCCATACTGAGCACTGAAGCTTTCTTT.

V and J are TRBV4-1 and TRBJ2-7; D call uncertain. CDR1 is MGHRA and CDR2 is YSYEKL in the germline V gene. This CDR3 has 15 residues. Between the trimmed V and J ends, which lost 4 bases and 2 bases, there was a span of 15 bases. The CDR3 nucleotides read TGCGCCAGCAGCCGGTCAAGCGACCCCGCCTACGAGCAGTACTTC. Its translation: CASSRSSDPAYEQYF.

Notes on this clone: The junction departs from germline at one end; a sequencing error may be responsible. This chain connects TRBV11-2 to TRBJ1-1; TRBD1 agrees at 10 bases. The V gene's germline CDR1 is SGHAT and CDR2 FQNNGV. The CDR3 sequence is 16 residues long. The CDR3 DNA reads TGTGCCAGCAGCCGTGGGGACAGGGGATTAAGTACTGAAGCTTCCTTT. This encodes CASSRGDRGLSTEASF.

The V and J genes are TRBV29-1 and TRBJ2-2, with TRBD1 matching 7 bases. This CDR3 spans 14 amino acids. V shed 7 bases, J shed 1 base, and the junction held 6 bases outside the gene matches. Germline CDR1 is SQVTM and CDR2 is ANQGSEA. CDR3 protein: CSAKTGQNTGELFF. The DNA of the CDR3 is TGCAGCGCTAAGACAGGGCAGAACACCGGGGAGCTGTTTTTT.

This clone has only a few counts. This chain uses TRBV30 with TRBJ1-5; D remains unclear. Trimming removed 1 base from V and 5 bases from J, with 9 bases in between. Germline assignment: CDR1 GTSNPN and CDR2 SVGIG (reference sequence). There are 13 residues in the CDR3. The CDR3 sequence: CAWSEQQDQPQHF. CDR3 sequence (DNA): TGTGCCTGGAGTGAACAGCAGGATCAGCCCCAGCATTTT.

V and J are TRBV11-2 and TRBJ2-5, with D hard to call. Germline-derived CDR1 and CDR2 are SGHAT and FQNNGV. This CDR3 is built from 16 residues. Trimming took off 6 bases at V and 1 base at J, with 18 bases between the two ends. DNA for the CDR3: TGTGCCAGCAGGAGGCTTGATCCTGACGTCCAAGAGACCCAGTACTTC. Its protein product is CASRRLDPDVQETQYF.

The chain employs TRBV5-1 and TRBJ2-1; a possible D gene is TRBD1 (6 bases). CDR3 length equals 16 residues. Germline CDR1 SGHRS, CDR2 YFSETQ. V lost 0 bases to trimming and J lost 6 bases, with 16 bases between them. The CDR3 DNA is TGCGCCAGCAGCTTGGATTCGTCAGGGGTGGGCAATGAGCAGTTCTTC. Protein: CASSLDSSGVGNEQFF. Variable domain in full (rest from reference TRBV5-1 and TRBJ2-1): KAGVTQTPRYLIKTRGQQVTLSCSPISGHRSVSWYQQTPGQGLQFLFEYFSETQRNKGNFPGRFSGRQFSNSRSEMNVSTLELGDSALYLCASSLDSSGVGNEQFFGPGTRLTVL.

Only a few counts were recorded for this clone. Other DNA sequences in the sample encode the same CDR3. The chain links TRBV11-2 to TRBJ2-1, with 11 positions matching TRBD2. With 3 bases clipped from V and 4 bases from J, the junction kept 2 bases outside the gene matches. Germline lookup yields CDR1 SGHAT and CDR2 FQNNGV. CDR3 length: 15 residues. This chain's CDR3 is CASSLGTSGYNEQFF. For the CDR3, the DNA is TGTGCCAGCAGCTTGGGGACTAGCGGTTACAATGAGCAGTTCTTC.

The rearrangement joins TRBV5-1 to TRBJ2-5; TRBD2 aligns across 11 bases. Germline V gene lookup returns CDR1 SGHRS and CDR2 YFSETQ. J gave up 2 bases and V 1 base, and 7 bases lay outside the gene matches. The CDR3 has 17 amino acids. CDR3 DNA: TGCGCCAGCAGCTTGCCGCTAGCGGGAGGCTTACAAGAGACCCAGTACTTC. Translating gives CASSLPLAGGLQETQYF. Full variable domain (rest looked up from reference TRBV5-1 and TRBJ2-5): KAGVTQTPRYLIKTRGQQVTLSCSPISGHRSVSWYQQTPGQGLQFLFEYFSETQRNKGNFPGRFSGRQFSNSRSEMNVSTLELGDSALYLCASSLPLAGGLQETQYFGPGTRLLVL.

This clone has just a few counts. This sequence joins TRBV10-3 and TRBJ1-2; D gene uncertain. Germline V gene data show CDR1 as ENHRY and CDR2 as SYGVKD. The V gene lost 6 bases and the J gene lost 5 bases, with 16 bases spanning the gap. The CDR3 has 14 amino acids. DNA of the CDR3: TGTGCCATCAGGCCCGCAGGACTGGGATATGGCTACACCTTC. This encodes CAIRPAGLGYGYTF.

This clone has just a few counts. V gene TRBV2 combines with J gene TRBJ2-1, with TRBD1 identical over 7 bases. In germline, CDR1 is SNHLY, CDR2 FYNNEI. V shed 5 bases and J 2 bases; nucleotides not matched to a gene: 3. The CDR3 is 14 amino acids. CDR3 nucleotide sequence: TGTGCCAGCAGTAACAGGGGAACCTACAATGAGCAGTTCTTC. Amino acids: CASSNRGTYNEQFF.

This clone was picked up a small number of times. V and J are TRBV6-5 and TRBJ1-5; weak D call: TRBD1 (5 bases). The V gene lost 0 bases and the J gene lost 4 bases, with 10 bases spanning the gap. This CDR3 is built from 15 residues. The V gene's germline CDR1 is MNHEY and CDR2 SVGAGI. DNA for the CDR3: TGTGCCAGCAGTTACTCCTCGCAGGGTAATCAGCCCCAGCATTTT. Protein sequence: CASSYSSQGNQPQHF.

The chain employs TRBV18 and TRBJ1-2; TRBD1 is a possible D gene (5 bases). This CDR3 region has 17 residues. The V end was cut by 3 bases, the J end by 0 bases, with 17 bases between. Germline loops: CDR1 KGHSH, CDR2 LQKENI. CDR3 region: CASSPPAAGPANYGYTF. The CDR3 bases are TGTGCCAGCTCACCCCCGGCGGCAGGGCCCGCTAACTATGGCTACACCTTC. The whole variable domain, filled in from reference TRBV18 and TRBJ1-2, reads NAGVMQNPRHLVRRRGQEARLRCSPMKGHSHVYWYRQLPEEGLKFMVYLQKENIIDESGMPKERFSAEFPKEGPSILRIQQVVRGDSAAYFCASSPPAAGPANYGYTFGSGTRLTVV.

The chain uses TRBV19 and TRBJ2-6; TRBD2 matches at 14 bases. Trimming at V came to 6 bases and at J to 4 bases, leaving 11 bases not matched to a gene. The germline CDR1 and CDR2 sequences are LNHDA and SQIVND (reference sequence). The CDR3 covers 19 residues. The CDR3: CASRPNPGLAGAGANVLTF. In nucleotides, the CDR3 is TGTGCCAGTAGACCCAATCCGGGACTAGCGGGAGCCGGGGCCAACGTCCTGACTTTC.

In its sample, this clone was seen a few times. This chain links TRBV11-2 with TRBJ2-6; maybe TRBD1 (5 bases). CDR3 length equals 12 residues. CDR1 is SGHAT and CDR2 is FQNNGV in the germline V gene. Deletions cut 6 bases from V and 12 bases from J, with 12 bases between. The CDR3 coding sequence is TGTGCCAGCAGTCACCCCGACAGCGTCCTGACTTTC. This translates into CASSHPDSVLTF.

CDR3 sequence reads: CASSLQGAREKLFF. The CDR3 DNA follows: TGTGCCAGCAGCCTACAGGGGGCCCGTGAAAAACTGTTTTTT. The V call is TRBV7-2, the J call TRBJ1-4; 9 nucleotides match TRBD1. V lost 5 bases to trimming and J lost 7 bases; unmatched junction nucleotides: 5. The CDR3 covers 14 residues. Germline CDR1 reads SGHTA; CDR2 reads FQGNSA.

This clone has a handful of counts. The genes are TRBV27 and TRBJ2-3; TRBD2 aligns across 13 bases. Germline CDR1 MNHEY, CDR2 SMNVEV (reference sequence). V shed 8 bases, J shed 6 bases, and the junction held 14 bases outside the gene matches. The CDR3 has 17 amino acids. The CDR3 protein is CASRSRGLAGPSDTQYF. As DNA, the CDR3 is TGTGCCAGCCGGTCTCGGGGACTAGCGGGGCCTTCGGATACGCAGTATTTT.

This chain joins TRBV4-2 and TRBJ2-7, with D possibly TRBD2 on 7 matching bases. The CDR3 covers 15 residues. V was cut by 3 bases and J by 1 base, with 13 bases left in between. Germline values: CDR1 LGHNA, CDR2 YNFKEQ. The CDR3 bases are TGTGCCAGCAGCCAGGGGGGGGCAAGTTCCTACGAGCAGTACTTC. This sequence encodes CASSQGGASSYEQYF.

This clone has more than one count but fewer than ten. This chain uses TRBV4-1 with TRBJ2-1, with 9 nucleotides matching TRBD1. V dropped 4 bases and J dropped 5; count of bases not matched to a gene: 9. The CDR3 has 16 amino acids. Germline CDR1 and CDR2: MGHRA and YSYEKL. The CDR3 loop reads CASSPRGQGSNNEQFF. The DNA of the CDR3 is TGCGCCAGCAGCCCGAGGGGACAGGGAAGTAACAATGAGCAGTTCTTC.

The chain links TRBV7-2 to TRBJ1-2, with TRBD1 matching over 12 bases. The CDR3 sequence is 15 residues long. Unmatched junction bases numbered 3, after V lost 0 bases and J lost 7 bases. Germline CDR1 reads SGHTA; CDR2 reads FQGNSA. The CDR3 here is CASSLAGQGAGGYTF. The DNA for the CDR3 is TGTGCCAGCAGCTTAGCGGGACAGGGGGCGGGTGGCTACACCTTC.